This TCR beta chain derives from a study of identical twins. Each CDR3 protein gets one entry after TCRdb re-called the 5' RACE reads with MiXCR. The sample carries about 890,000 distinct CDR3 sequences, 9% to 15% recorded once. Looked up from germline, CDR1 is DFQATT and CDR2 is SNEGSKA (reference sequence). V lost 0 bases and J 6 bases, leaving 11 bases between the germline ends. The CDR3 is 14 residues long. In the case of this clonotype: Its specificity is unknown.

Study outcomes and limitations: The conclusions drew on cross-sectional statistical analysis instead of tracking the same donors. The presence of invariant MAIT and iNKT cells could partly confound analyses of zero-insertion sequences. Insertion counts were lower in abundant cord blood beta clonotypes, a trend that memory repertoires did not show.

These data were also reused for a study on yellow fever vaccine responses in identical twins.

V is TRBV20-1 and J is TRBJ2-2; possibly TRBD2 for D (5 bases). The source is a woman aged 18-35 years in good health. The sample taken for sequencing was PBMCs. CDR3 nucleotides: TGCAGTGCTAGAGATAAGGCGGGCCCCGGGGAGCTGTTTTTT. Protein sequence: CSARDKAGPGELFF.